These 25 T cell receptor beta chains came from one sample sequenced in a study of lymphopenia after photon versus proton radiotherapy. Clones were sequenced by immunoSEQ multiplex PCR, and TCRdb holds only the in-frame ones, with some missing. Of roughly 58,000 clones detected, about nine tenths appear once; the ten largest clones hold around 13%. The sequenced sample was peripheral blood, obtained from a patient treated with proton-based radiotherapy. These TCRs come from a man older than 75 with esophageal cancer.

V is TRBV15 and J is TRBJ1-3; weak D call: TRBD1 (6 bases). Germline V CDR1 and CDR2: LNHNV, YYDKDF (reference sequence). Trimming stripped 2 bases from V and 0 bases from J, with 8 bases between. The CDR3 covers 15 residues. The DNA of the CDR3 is TGTGCCACCAGCAGACAGGGGAACTCTGGAAACACCATATATTTT. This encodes CATSRQGNSGNTIYF.

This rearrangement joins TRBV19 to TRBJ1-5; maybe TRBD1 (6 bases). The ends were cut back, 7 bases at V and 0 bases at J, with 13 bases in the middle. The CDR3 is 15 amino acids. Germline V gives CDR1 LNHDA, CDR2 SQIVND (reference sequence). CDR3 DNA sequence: TGTGCCAGTAATACCCACAGGGATAGCAATCAGCCCCAGCATTTT. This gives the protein CASNTHRDSNQPQHF.

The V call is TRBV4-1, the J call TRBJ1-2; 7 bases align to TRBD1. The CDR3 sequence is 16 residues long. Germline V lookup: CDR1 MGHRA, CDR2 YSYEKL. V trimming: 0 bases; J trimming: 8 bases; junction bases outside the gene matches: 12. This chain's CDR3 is CASSQDSQTGSRGYTF. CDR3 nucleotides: TGCGCCAGCAGCCAAGATAGCCAGACAGGGAGTCGGGGCTACACCTTC.

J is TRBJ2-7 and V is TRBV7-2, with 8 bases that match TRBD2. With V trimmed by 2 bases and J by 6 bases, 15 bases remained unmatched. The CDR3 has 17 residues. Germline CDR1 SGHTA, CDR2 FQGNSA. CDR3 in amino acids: CASSLSITSAGAPEQYF. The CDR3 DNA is TGTGCCAGCAGCTTATCAATCACGTCAGCGGGGGCCCCCGAGCAGTACTTC. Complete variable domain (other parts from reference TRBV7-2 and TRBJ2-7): GAGVSQSPSNKVTEKGKDVELRCDPISGHTALYWYRQSLGQGLEFLIYFQGNSAPDKSGLPSDRFSAERTGGSVSTLTIQRTQQEDSAVYLCASSLSITSAGAPEQYFGPGTRLTVT.

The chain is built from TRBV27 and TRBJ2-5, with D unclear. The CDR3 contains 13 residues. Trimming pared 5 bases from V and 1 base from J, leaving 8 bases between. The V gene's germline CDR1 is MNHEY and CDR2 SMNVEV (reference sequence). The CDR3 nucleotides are TGTGCCAGCAGTCTGCGACTCCAAGAGACCCAGTACTTC. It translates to CASSLRLQETQYF.

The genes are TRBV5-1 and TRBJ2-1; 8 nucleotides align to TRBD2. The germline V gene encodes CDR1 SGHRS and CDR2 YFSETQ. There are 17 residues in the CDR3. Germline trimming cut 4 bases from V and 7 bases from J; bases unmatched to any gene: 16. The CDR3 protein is CASSPPGMAGGGNEQFF. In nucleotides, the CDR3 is TGCGCCAGCAGCCCACCGGGTATGGCGGGAGGAGGGAATGAGCAGTTCTTC.

CDR3 sequence reads: CASSWVSLGGTEAFF. CDR3 bases: TGTGCCAGCAGCTGGGTATCTCTGGGTGGCACTGAAGCTTTCTTT. The chain employs TRBV5-6 and TRBJ1-1; unclear D gene. Germline V gene lookup returns CDR1 SGHDT and CDR2 YYEEEE. The CDR3 has 15 residues. The V end lost 3 bases, the J end lost 4 bases, and 16 bases lay between the germline ends.

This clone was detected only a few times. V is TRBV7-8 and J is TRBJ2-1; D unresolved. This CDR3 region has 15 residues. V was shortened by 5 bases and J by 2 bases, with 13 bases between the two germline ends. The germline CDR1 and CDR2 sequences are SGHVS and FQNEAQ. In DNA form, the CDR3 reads TGTGCCAGCAGCCGTCATAGCTCTGCCTACAATGAGCAGTTCTTC. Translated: CASSRHSSAYNEQFF.

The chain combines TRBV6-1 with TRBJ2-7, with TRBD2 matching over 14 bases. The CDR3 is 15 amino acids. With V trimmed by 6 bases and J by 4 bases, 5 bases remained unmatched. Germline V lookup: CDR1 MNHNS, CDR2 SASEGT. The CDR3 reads CASRVGLAGGYEQYF. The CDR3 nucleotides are TGTGCCAGCAGGGTTGGACTAGCGGGGGGTTACGAGCAGTACTTC.

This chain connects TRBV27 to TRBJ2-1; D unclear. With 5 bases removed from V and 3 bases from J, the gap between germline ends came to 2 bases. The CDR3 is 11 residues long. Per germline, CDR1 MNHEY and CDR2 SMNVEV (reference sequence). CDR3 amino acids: CASSRYNEQFF. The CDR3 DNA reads TGTGCCAGCAGTCGCTACAATGAGCAGTTCTTC.

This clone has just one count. The CDR3 protein is CASGLPERGSFPDTQYF. CDR3 nucleotide sequence: TGTGCTAGTGGTTTACCGGAGCGAGGGAGTTTCCCAGATACGCAGTATTTT. The chain couples TRBV12-5 to TRBJ2-3, with a tentative D call TRBD2 (5 bases). Trimming removed 3 bases from V and 4 bases from J, with 20 bases in between. The CDR3 covers 17 residues. Germline assignment: CDR1 LGHNT and CDR2 FRNRAP.

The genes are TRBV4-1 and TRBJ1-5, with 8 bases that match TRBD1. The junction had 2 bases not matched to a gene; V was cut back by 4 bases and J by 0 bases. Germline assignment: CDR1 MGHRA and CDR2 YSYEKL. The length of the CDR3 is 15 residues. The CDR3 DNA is TGCGCCAGCAGCCGGGGACAGGCTAGCAATCAGCCCCAGCATTTT. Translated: CASSRGQASNQPQHF.

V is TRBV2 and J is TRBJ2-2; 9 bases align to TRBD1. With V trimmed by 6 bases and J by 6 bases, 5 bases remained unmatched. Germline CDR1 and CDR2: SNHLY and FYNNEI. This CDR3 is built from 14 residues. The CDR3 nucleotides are TGTGCCAGCAGGGATAGACAGGGGGCCGGGGAGCTGTTTTTT. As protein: CASRDRQGAGELFF.

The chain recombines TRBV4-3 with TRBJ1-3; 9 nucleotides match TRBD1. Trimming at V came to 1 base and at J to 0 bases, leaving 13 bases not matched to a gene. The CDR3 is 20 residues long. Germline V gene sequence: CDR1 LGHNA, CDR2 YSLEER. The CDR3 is CASSQALPGQGSASGNTIYF. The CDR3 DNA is TGCGCCAGCAGCCAAGCCCTCCCGGGACAGGGATCGGCCTCTGGAAACACCATATATTTT.

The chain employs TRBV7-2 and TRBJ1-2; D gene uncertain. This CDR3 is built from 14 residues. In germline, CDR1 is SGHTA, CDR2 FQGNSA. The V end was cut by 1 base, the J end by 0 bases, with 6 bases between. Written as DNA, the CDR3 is TGTGCCAGCAGCTTAGGGCAGACTAACTATGGCTACACCTTC. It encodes CASSLGQTNYGYTF.

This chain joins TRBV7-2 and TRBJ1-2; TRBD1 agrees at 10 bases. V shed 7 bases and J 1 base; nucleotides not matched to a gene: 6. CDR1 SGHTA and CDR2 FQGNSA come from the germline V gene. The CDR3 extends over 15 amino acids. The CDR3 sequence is CASTSGQGGNYGYTF. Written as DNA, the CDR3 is TGTGCCAGCACCTCAGGACAGGGGGGTAACTATGGCTACACCTTC.

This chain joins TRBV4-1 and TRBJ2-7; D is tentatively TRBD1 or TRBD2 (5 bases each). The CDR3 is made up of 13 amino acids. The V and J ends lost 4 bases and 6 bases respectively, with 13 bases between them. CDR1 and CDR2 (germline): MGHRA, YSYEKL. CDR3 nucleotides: TGCGCCAGCAGCCCTGGGACCTATGCCGAGCAGTACTTC. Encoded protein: CASSPGTYAEQYF.

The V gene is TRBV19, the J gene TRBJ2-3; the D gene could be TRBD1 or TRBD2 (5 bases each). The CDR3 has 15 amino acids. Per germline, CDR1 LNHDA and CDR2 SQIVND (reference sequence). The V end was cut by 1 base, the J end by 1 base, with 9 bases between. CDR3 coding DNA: TGTGCCAGTAGTATAGGGGACGGACGCACAGATACGCAGTATTTT. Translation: CASSIGDGRTDTQYF.

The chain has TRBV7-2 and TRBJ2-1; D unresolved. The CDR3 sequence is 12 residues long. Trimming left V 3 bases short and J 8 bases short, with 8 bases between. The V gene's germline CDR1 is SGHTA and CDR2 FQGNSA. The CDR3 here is CASSFAPYEQFF. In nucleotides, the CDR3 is TGTGCCAGCAGCTTTGCGCCCTATGAGCAGTTCTTC.

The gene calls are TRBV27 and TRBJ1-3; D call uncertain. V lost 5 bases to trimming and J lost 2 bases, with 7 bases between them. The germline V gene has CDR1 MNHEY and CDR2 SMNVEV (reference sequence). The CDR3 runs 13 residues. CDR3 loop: CASSTIPGNTIYF. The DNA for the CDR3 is TGTGCCAGCAGTACCATTCCTGGAAACACCATATATTTT.

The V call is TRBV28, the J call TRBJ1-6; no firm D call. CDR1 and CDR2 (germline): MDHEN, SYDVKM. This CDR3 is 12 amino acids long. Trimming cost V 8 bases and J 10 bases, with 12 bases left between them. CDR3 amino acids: CASRVQDSPLHF. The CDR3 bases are TGTGCCAGCCGAGTTCAGGACTCACCCCTCCACTTT.

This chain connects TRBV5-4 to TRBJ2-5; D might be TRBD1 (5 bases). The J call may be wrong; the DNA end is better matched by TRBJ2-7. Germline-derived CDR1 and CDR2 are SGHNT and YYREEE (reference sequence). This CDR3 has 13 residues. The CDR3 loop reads CASSGMTDYEQYF. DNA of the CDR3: TGTGCCAGCAGCGGAATGACAGACTACGAGCAGTACTTC.

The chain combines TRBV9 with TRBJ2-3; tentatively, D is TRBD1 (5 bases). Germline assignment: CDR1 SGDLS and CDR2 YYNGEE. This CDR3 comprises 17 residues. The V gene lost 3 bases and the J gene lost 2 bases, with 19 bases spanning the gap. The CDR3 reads CASSEAGTGGTTDTQYF. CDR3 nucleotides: TGTGCCAGCAGCGAAGCCGGAACAGGTGGTACCACAGATACGCAGTATTTT.

CDR3 in amino acids: CASSLEAGGQETQYF. In nucleotides, the CDR3 is TGTGCCAGCAGCTTAGAAGCGGGGGGGCAAGAGACCCAGTACTTC. The chain is built from TRBV7-2 and TRBJ2-5, with 10 bases lining up with TRBD2. Germline CDR1 and CDR2: SGHTA and FQGNSA. Germline trimming cut 1 base from V and 2 bases from J; bases unmatched to any gene: 1. The CDR3 is 15 residues long.

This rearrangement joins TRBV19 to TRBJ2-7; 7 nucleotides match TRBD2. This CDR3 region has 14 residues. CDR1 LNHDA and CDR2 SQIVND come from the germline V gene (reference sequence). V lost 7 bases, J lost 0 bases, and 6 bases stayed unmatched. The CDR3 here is CASNPGRGSYEQYF. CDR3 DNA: TGTGCCAGTAACCCAGGGAGGGGCTCCTACGAGCAGTACTTC. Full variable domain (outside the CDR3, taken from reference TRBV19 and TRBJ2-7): DGGITQSPKYLFRKEGQNVTLSCEQNLNHDAMYWYRQDPGQGLRLIYYSQIVNDFQKGDIAEGYSVSREKKESFPLTVTSAQKNPTAFYLCASNPGRGSYEQYFGPGTRLTVT.